These 23 T cell receptor beta chains share one sample of origin, sequenced in a study of breast tumors, draining lymph nodes, adjacent tissues (dated by TCRdb to 2016 to 2017). The method behind the library was multiplex PCR. Sequencing used an Illumina HiSeq 2000. TCRdb reprocessing: public reads trimmed at Q25 with fastp, clones called with MiXCR, in-frame beta chains kept. Each record represents a unique CDR3 protein, reported with the most common genes and DNA among its rows. A total of about 12,000 distinct CDR3 sequences appear in this sample, approximately 46% of them only once. The ten largest make up roughly two fifths of the sample. The specimen was tumor-adjacent breast tissue. Every receptor here comes from a female donor with breast cancer. Some clones in this sample may be carry-over from other donors' samples.

At least ten counts were recorded for this clonotype. The chain is built from TRBV6-6 and TRBJ2-1; the match to TRBD2 covers 14 bases. The CDR3 is 18 residues long. The V segment lost 4 bases and the J segment 0 bases; nucleotides outside the gene matches: 5. Looked up from germline, CDR1 is MNHNY and CDR2 is SVGAGI (reference sequence). The CDR3 loop is CASSSETSGRASYNEQFF. The CDR3 region has the DNA TGTGCCAGCAGTTCCGAGACTAGCGGGAGGGCCTCCTACAATGAGCAGTTCTTC.

This clonotype appeared once. An end of the junction does not agree with germline; a read error may underlie this. This rearrangement joins TRBV6-5 to TRBJ2-3, with TRBD1 identical over 8 bases. The CDR3 extends over 15 amino acids. CDR1 and CDR2 from the germline V gene are MNHEY and SVGAGI. DNA of the CDR3: TGTGCTAGCAGTCACCGGGACAGGAGCACAGATATGCAGTATTTT. It yields the protein CASSHRDRSTDMQYF.

This clonotype was recorded only once. This chain connects TRBV4-3 to TRBJ2-7; D is ambiguous. Trimming took off 1 base at V and 3 bases at J, with 13 bases between the two ends. There are 15 residues in the CDR3. CDR1 and CDR2 (germline): LGHNA, YSLEER. The CDR3 DNA is TGCGCCAGCAGCCAAGGCCCACTACAGCTCTACGAGCAGTACTTC. It specifies CASSQGPLQLYEQYF.

The chain is built from TRBV9 and TRBJ2-2, with 7 positions matching TRBD2. The CDR3 length is 18 residues. Per the germline V gene, CDR1 is SGDLS and CDR2 is YYNGEE. Trimming took 1 base from V and 3 from J; bases not matched to a gene: 12. CDR3 in DNA: TGTGCCAGCAGCGTATCCCGGGGCGGGAGCTCGGACACCGGGGAGCTGTTTTTT. This gives the protein CASSVSRGGSSDTGELFF.

This clonotype was counted only a few times. The genes are TRBV5-1 and TRBJ1-2, with no clear D. The CDR3 loop spans 11 amino acids. Trimming left V 4 bases short and J 8 bases short, with 9 bases between. From germline, CDR1 is SGHRS and CDR2 YFSETQ. CDR3 sequence reads: CASSGRQGYTF. CDR3 nucleotide sequence: TGCGCCAGCAGCGGGAGGCAAGGCTACACCTTC.

As regards this clonotype: It is likely a read error, because the conserved phenylalanine at the end of the CDR3 is missing. The DNA of the CDR3 is TGTGCCAGTAGTACCCACCGGACCCGGACAGGGGGTACGCAGTATTCT. Its protein is CASSTHRTRTGGTQYS. The chain recombines TRBV19 with TRBJ2-3; 10 bases match TRBD1. The CDR3 loop spans 16 amino acids. Germline-derived CDR1 and CDR2 are LNHDA and SQIVND (reference sequence). Trimming removed 4 bases from V and 8 bases from J; junction bases left unmatched: 12.

Sample share makes this clonotype medium-sized. The chain is built from TRBV6-5 and TRBJ2-6, with D perhaps being TRBD1 or TRBD2 (5 bases each). V shed 6 bases and J shed 2 bases, with 11 bases lying between them. This CDR3 has 15 residues. Germline CDR1 and CDR2: MNHEY and SVGAGI. DNA for the CDR3: TGTGCCAGCAGCAGGGACGGGGCTGGGGCCAACGTCCTGACTTTC. It is translated as CASSRDGAGANVLTF.

This clonotype has at least ten counts. This chain links TRBV6-5 with TRBJ1-5; 8 bases are a match to TRBD1. In germline, CDR1 is MNHEY, CDR2 SVGAGI. This CDR3 has 15 residues. V shed 5 bases, J shed 5 bases, and the junction held 8 bases outside the gene matches. CDR3 loop: CASSHTTGEDQPQHF. As DNA, the CDR3 is TGTGCCAGCAGTCACACGACAGGGGAAGATCAGCCCCAGCATTTT.

The chain employs TRBV7-3 and TRBJ1-6; D is perhaps TRBD1 (5 bases). This CDR3 spans 14 amino acids. Looked up from germline, CDR1 is SGHTA and CDR2 is FQGTGA. V shed 2 bases and J shed 9 bases, with 11 bases lying between them. The CDR3 coding sequence is TGTGCCAGCAGCTTAGGGGGTCTGGGTTCACCCCTCCACTTT. Protein sequence: CASSLGGLGSPLHF.

This clonotype is termed medium-sized. The chain recombines TRBV7-2 with TRBJ2-1, with D perhaps matching TRBD2 (5 bases). The CDR3 loop spans 12 amino acids. Trimming shortened V by 1 base and J by 9 bases, and 7 bases separated the two germline ends. Per the germline V gene, CDR1 is SGHTA and CDR2 is FQGNSA. The CDR3 spells CASSLGGIEQFF. The CDR3 nucleotides read TGTGCCAGCAGCTTAGGAGGGATTGAGCAGTTCTTC.

This clonotype has a count of ten or more. With a much larger clone just one base away, this may be a read error. The chain combines TRBV5-4 with TRBJ2-2, with D perhaps matching TRBD1 or TRBD2 (5 bases each). Looked up from germline, CDR1 is SGHNT and CDR2 is YYREEE (reference sequence). Trimming took off 0 bases at V and 0 bases at J, with 9 bases between the two ends. The CDR3 runs to 16 residues. The CDR3 protein is CASSLAGPPNTGELFF. The DNA for the CDR3 is TGTGCCAGCAGCTTGGCGGGGCCCCCGAACACCGGGGAGCTGTTTTTT.

Remarks on this clonotype: The CDR3 ends on some other residue instead of the conserved phenylalanine or tryptophan, so this is likely a read error. The DNA is left out, because the CDR3 cannot be placed on it with certainty; the CDR3 is given as TCRdb lists it. V gene TRBV11-2 combines with J gene TRBJ2-4; the table's D call, TRBD1, has no DNA check behind it. Germline V gene sequence: CDR1 SGHAT, CDR2 FQNNGV. From its first to its last residue, the CDR3 has 8 amino acids. CDR3 residues: CASSLDRG.

The table lists this clonotype with many counts. The rearrangement joins TRBV27 to TRBJ2-7; D gene ambiguous. This CDR3 has 14 residues. The ends were cut back, 3 bases at V and 7 bases at J, with 16 bases in the middle. CDR1 MNHEY and CDR2 SMNVEV come from the germline V gene (reference sequence). CDR3 loop: CASSFGGPHREQYF. For the CDR3, the DNA is TGTGCCAGCAGTTTCGGCGGACCCCATCGGGAGCAGTACTTC.

A remark on this clonotype: One end of the junction varies from germline; a read error may be responsible. The gene calls are TRBV9 and TRBJ2-5; D gene ambiguous. Germline V gives CDR1 SGDLS, CDR2 YYNGEE. The CDR3 spans 14 residues. DNA of the CDR3: TGTGCCAGCAGCGTAGGGTCTAGGCAAGAGACCCAGTCCTTC. It is translated as CASSVGSRQETQSF.

The chain couples TRBV6-1 to TRBJ2-3, with 13 positions matching TRBD2. This CDR3 has 16 amino acids. Unmatched junction bases numbered 3, after V lost 4 bases and J lost 2 bases. CDR1 and CDR2 (germline): MNHNS, SASEGT. CDR3 protein: CASSALAGGNTDTQYF. The CDR3 DNA reads as TGTGCCAGCAGTGCACTAGCGGGGGGGAACACAGATACGCAGTATTTT.

This clonotype was observed once. The chain joins TRBV2 to TRBJ2-1, with 7 bases matching TRBD2. With V trimmed by 10 bases and J by 1 base, 22 bases remained unmatched. The CDR3 runs to 19 residues. Germline CDR1 SNHLY, CDR2 FYNNEI. The CDR3 loop reads CATEGVEREGLRSYNEQFF. The CDR3 DNA reads as TGTGCCACCGAAGGGGTTGAGCGGGAAGGTCTTAGGTCCTACAATGAGCAGTTCTTC.

Concerning this clonotype: One end of the junction varies from germline; a read error may be responsible. The chain has TRBV4-1 and TRBJ2-7; D possibly corresponds to TRBD1 (6 bases). Germline loops: CDR1 MGHRA, CDR2 YSYEKL. The CDR3 is made up of 14 amino acids. The CDR3 bases are TGCGCCAGCGGCCAGGGGTCCGAATGGGACGGGCAGTACTTC. Encoded protein: CASGQGSEWDGQYF.

The rearrangement links TRBV3-1 to TRBJ1-2; D call uncertain. Trimming pared 3 bases from V and 8 bases from J, leaving 10 bases between. Germline CDR1 reads LGHDT; CDR2 reads YNNKEL (reference sequence). The CDR3 covers 12 residues. The CDR3 spells CASSQDPGGYTF. The CDR3 DNA sequence: TGTGCCAGCAGCCAGGACCCAGGAGGCTACACCTTC.

As concerns this clonotype: Likely a read error: the CDR3 ends without its conserved phenylalanine or tryptophan. This chain connects TRBV7-6 to TRBJ2-3; perhaps D is TRBD1 or TRBD2 (5 bases each). This CDR3 is 14 amino acids long. The germline V gene has CDR1 SGHVS and CDR2 FNYEAQ. Deletions cut 2 bases from V and 5 bases from J, with 11 bases between. CDR3 nucleotide sequence: TGTGCCAGCAGCTTAATGGGGGAACGAGATACGCAGTATCTT. This sequence encodes CASSLMGERDTQYL.

The V and J genes are TRBV12-3 or TRBV12-4 and TRBJ1-2, with 7 bases that match TRBD1. This CDR3 has 12 residues. After removal of 5 bases from V and 9 bases from J, the junction contained 6 bases not matched to a gene. The CDR3 DNA reads TGTGCCAGCAGTGCGTCGACAGGGCGCTACACCTTC. It specifies CASSASTGRYTF.

This clonotype was detected ten times or more. The genes are TRBV5-1 and TRBJ1-1; maybe TRBD1 (6 bases). Looked up from germline, CDR1 is SGHRS and CDR2 is YFSETQ. Trimming left V 4 bases short and J 2 bases short, with 15 bases between. This CDR3 spans 15 amino acids. CDR3: CASSPPPRGNTEAFF. Written as DNA, the CDR3 is TGCGCCAGCAGCCCACCTCCCAGGGGAAACACTGAAGCTTTCTTT.

The chain recombines TRBV5-1 with TRBJ2-3; D uncertain. Germline CDR1 and CDR2: SGHRS and YFSETQ. V lost 0 bases and J lost 6, with 11 bases in between. The CDR3 runs to 14 residues. The CDR3 DNA reads as TGCGCCAGCAGCTTGGGCAGGTATACGGATACGCAGTATTTT. This sequence encodes CASSLGRYTDTQYF.

In its sample, this clonotype was seen many times. A much larger clonotype is one base distant, so this may be a read error. In DNA form, the CDR3 reads TGTGCCAGCAGCTTGTCCATCCAAGCGACCCAGTACTTC. This translates into CASSLSIQATQYF. V and J are TRBV11-2 and TRBJ2-5; D is uncertain. CDR1 and CDR2 from the germline V gene are SGHAT and FQNNGV. The length of the CDR3 is 13 residues.